This T cell receptor (beta chain) derives from a study of metastatic and nonmetastatic thyroid tumors. Study overall: Repertoires were compared across blood and tumor or nodule tissue from malignant and benign thyroid patients.

This clone was seen repeatedly, ten times or more. Antigen unknown. TCRdb re-analyzed the PCR reads using MiXCR. The data contain 25,000 to 30,000 clones, 3.5% to 4% of them singletons. Every patient was untreated before thyroid surgery. General study points: A significant increase in TCR beta diversity was reportedly seen in malignant thyroid tumors relative to benign nodules, in blood and tumor.

CDR3 length: 15 residues. V lost 0 bases, J lost 7 bases, and 9 bases stayed unmatched. Germline V CDR1 and CDR2: DFQATT, SNEGSKA (reference sequence). The sample comprised blood. The sequence came from a male donor with papillary thyroid cancer or a benign thyroid nodule (not recorded which). Some clones in this sample may be carry-over from other donors' samples. The chain carries TRBV20-1 and TRBJ2-1; 7 positions match TRBD2. CDR3 region: CSARDFRASGNEQFF. The CDR3 nucleotides read TGCAGTGCTAGAGATTTTCGGGCTAGCGGTAATGAGCAGTTCTTC.